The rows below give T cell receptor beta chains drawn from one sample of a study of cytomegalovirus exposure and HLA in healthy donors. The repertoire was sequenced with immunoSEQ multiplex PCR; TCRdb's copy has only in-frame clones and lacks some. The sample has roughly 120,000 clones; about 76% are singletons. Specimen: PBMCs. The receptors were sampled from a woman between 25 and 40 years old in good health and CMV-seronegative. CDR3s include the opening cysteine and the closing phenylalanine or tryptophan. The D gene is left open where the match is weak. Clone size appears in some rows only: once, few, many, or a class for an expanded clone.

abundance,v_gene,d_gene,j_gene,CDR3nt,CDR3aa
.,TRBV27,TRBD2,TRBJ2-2,TGTGCCAGCAGCCCCGGGACTAGCGGGAGAACGACCGGGGAGCTGTTTTTT,CASSPGTSGRTTGELFF
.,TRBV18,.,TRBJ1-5,TGTGCCAGCTCAGGGGGCCCGTCCCGAAATCAGCCCCAGCATTTT,CASSGGPSRNQPQHF
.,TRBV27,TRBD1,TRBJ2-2,TGTGCCAGCAGTACGACAGGGTGGATCGGGGAGCTGTTTTTT,CASSTTGWIGELFF
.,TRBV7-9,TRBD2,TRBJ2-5,TGTTCCAGCAGCTTACGCGGGAGAAGGATTGACCAAGAGACCCAGTACTTC,CSSSLRGRRIDQETQYF
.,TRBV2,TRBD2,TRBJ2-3,TGTGCCAGCAACGACGGACTAGCGGGATTAGATACGCAGTATTTT,CASNDGLAGLDTQYF
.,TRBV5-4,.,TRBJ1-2,TGTGCCAGCAGCTCTCAAGAGTGGACAAACGTCTATGGCTACACCTTC,CASSSQEWTNVYGYTF
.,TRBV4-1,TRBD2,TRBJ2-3,TGCGCCAGCAGCCAAGCCCGGCTAGCGGGCACAGATACGCAGTATTTT,CASSQARLAGTDTQYF
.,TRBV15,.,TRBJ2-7,TGTGCCACCAGCAGAGATTTAATGTCGGGGGAGCAGTACTTC,CATSRDLMSGEQYF
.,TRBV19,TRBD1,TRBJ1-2,TGTGCCAGTAGTACAAGACAGGGGGGCTATGGCTACACCTTC,CASSTRQGGYGYTF
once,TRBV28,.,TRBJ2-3,TGTGCCAGCCACGGGACTCCTCGCACAGATACGCAGTATTTT,CASHGTPRTDTQYF
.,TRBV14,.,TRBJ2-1,TGTGCCAGCAGCCAAGATACGGGGGTTTCCTACAATGAGCAGTTCTTC,CASSQDTGVSYNEQFF
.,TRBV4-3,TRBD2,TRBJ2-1,TGCGCCAGCAGCCAGGGCGGGAGCTCCTACAATGAGCAGTTCTTC,CASSQGGSSYNEQFF
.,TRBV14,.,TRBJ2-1,TGTGCCAGCAGCCAAGATAGGGGTACGGCCTACAATGAGCAGTTCTTC,CASSQDRGTAYNEQFF
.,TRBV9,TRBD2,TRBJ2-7,TGTGCCAGCAGCGTCGGGCTAGCGGGAGGCCCGAGCTCCTACGAGCAGTACTTC,CASSVGLAGGPSSYEQYF
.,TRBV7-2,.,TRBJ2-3,TGTGCCAGCAGCTTAGGTTTAATTCAGTCGACAGATACGCAGTATTTT,CASSLGLIQSTDTQYF
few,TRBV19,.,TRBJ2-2,TGTGCCAGTAGTGGGGCTAGAGGCACCGGGGAGCTGTTTTTT,CASSGARGTGELFF
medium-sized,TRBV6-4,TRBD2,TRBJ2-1,TGTGCCAGCAGTGCAGGGACTAGCAATGAGCAGTTCTTC,CASSAGTSNEQFF
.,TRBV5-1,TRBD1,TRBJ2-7,TGCGCCAGCAGCGCGACAGGGGGTTCCTACGAGCAGTACTTC,CASSATGGSYEQYF
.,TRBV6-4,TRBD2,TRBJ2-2,TGTGCCAGCAGTACAGCTCAACAGACTAGCGGGAGGGCGTGGACCGGGGAGCTGTTTTTT,CASSTAQQTSGRAWTGELFF
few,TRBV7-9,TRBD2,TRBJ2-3,TGTTCCAGCAGCTTATGGCGGGAGTCCACAGATACGCAGTATTTT,CSSSLWRESTDTQYF
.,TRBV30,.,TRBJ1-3,TGTGCCTGCACGGACAGCTCTGGAAACACCATATATTTT,CACTDSSGNTIYF
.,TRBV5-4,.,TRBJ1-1,TGTGCCAGCAGCAACAGTCCGACCCGGAACACTGAAGCTTTCTTT,CASSNSPTRNTEAFF
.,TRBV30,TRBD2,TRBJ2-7,TGTGCCTGGAGGGCCAGGGAGGCACTAGCGGTCGATCGCGAGCAGTACTTC,CAWRAREALAVDREQYF
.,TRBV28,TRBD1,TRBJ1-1,TGTGCCAGCAGTCCATTCGGGACAGTGAACACTGAAGCTTTCTTT,CASSPFGTVNTEAFF
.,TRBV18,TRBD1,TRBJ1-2,TGTGCCAGCTCACCAGGGACAGGGGAGATCTATGGCTACACCTTC,CASSPGTGEIYGYTF
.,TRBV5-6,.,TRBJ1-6,TGTGCCAGCAGCCTAAAACAGGGCTCGGCGAGGAATTCACCCCTCCACTTT,CASSLKQGSARNSPLHF
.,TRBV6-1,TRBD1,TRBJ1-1,TGTGCCAGCAGTGAAGAGGGGGCGGCTTTCTTT,CASSEEGAAFF
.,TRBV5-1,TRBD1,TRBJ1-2,TGCGCCAGCAGCTTGAAGGGGGCTAATGGCTACACCTTC,CASSLKGANGYTF
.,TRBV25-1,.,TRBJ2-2,TGTGCCAGCAGTGAACGGGGGGCCCTCGACACCGGGGAGCTGTTTTTT,CASSERGALDTGELFF
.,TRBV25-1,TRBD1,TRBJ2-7,TGTGCCAGCAGTCCCCGGGACAGGCTCCACGAGCAGTACTTC,CASSPRDRLHEQYF
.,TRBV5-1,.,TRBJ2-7,TGCGCCAGCAGCTTGTTAAACGAGCAGTACTTC,CASSLLNEQYF
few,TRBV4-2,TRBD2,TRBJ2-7,TGTGCCAGCAGCCAAGATAGTCTAGCGGGCTCCTACGAGCAGTACTTC,CASSQDSLAGSYEQYF
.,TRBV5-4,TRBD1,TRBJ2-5,TGTGCCAGCAGCCAACGGACAGGGACAGAGACCCAGTACTTC,CASSQRTGTETQYF
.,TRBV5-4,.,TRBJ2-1,TGTGCCAGCAGCTTGGACGGTAGCTCCTACAATGAGCAGTTCTTC,CASSLDGSSYNEQFF
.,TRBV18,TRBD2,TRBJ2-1,TGTGCCAGCTCACCAAGAGGGACTAGCGGGAGTACCCCCTCTCGTTCGTACAATGAGCAGTTCTTC,CASSPRGTSGSTPSRSYNEQFF
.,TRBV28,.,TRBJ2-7,TGTGCCAGCAGTTTTCCAGACCTAGGCTCCTACGAGCAGTACTTC,CASSFPDLGSYEQYF
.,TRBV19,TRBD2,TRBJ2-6,TGTGCCAGTAGCGGCAGCGGGACTGGGGCCAACGTCCTGACTTTC,CASSGSGTGANVLTF
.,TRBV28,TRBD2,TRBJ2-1,TGTGCCAGCTCATCAACCGGGACTAGCGGGATAAATGAGCAGTTCTTC,CASSSTGTSGINEQFF
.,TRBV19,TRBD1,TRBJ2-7,TGTGCCAGTACCCCTACGACAGGGGCCGGGTACGAGCAGTACTTC,CASTPTTGAGYEQYF
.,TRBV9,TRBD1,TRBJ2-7,TGTGCCAGCAGCGTAGGGGGACAGACCTACGAGCAGTACTTC,CASSVGGQTYEQYF
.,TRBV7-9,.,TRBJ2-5,TGTGCCAGCAGCTTAAGTGGTATTAGCGGCCAAGAGACCCAGTACTTC,CASSLSGISGQETQYF
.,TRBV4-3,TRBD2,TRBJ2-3,TGCGCCAGCAGTTCCGGAGGAGGTAGCGGGAGTATCGGAGATACGCAGTATTTT,CASSSGGGSGSIGDTQYF
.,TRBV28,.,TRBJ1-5,TGTGCCAGCAGTCCCCCGGTTTGGGGCGACAGCCTCTATCAGCCCCAGCATTTT,CASSPPVWGDSLYQPQHF
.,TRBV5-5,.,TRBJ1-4,TGTGCCAGCACCGTTCGCCCAGGCACGGATAATGAAAAACTGTTTTTT,CASTVRPGTDNEKLFF
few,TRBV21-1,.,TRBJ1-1,TGTGCCAGCCGCAACAGAGCGAGGACACCTAACACTGAAGCTTTCTTT,CASRNRARTPNTEAFF
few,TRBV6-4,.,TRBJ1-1,TGTGCCAGCAGTAGGGGGGGAGACATGAACACTGAAGCTTTCTTT,CASSRGGDMNTEAFF
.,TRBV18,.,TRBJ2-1,TGTGCCAGCTCACCCAGGGTTAAGCTTGTCGACAATGAGCAGTTCTTC,CASSPRVKLVDNEQFF
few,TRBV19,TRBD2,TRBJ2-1,TGTGCCAGTAGTCCCGGACTAGCCGATAATGAGCAGTTCTTC,CASSPGLADNEQFF
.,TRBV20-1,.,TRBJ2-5,TGCAGTGCTAGCGACAAAGAGACCCAGTACTTC,CSASDKETQYF
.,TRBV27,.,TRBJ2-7,TGTGCCAGCAGTTTAAGGCAGGCCTACGAGCAGTACTTC,CASSLRQAYEQYF
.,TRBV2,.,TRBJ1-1,TGTGCCAGCAAAGCAAGGGGGAGAGACACTGAAGCTTTCTTT,CASKARGRDTEAFF
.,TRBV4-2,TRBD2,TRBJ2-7,TGTGCCAGCAGCCAAGAGCCTAGCGGGAGCTACTACGAGCAGTACTTC,CASSQEPSGSYYEQYF
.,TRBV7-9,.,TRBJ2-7,TGTGCCAGCAGCTTCCAGGGTTCGAGCTCCTACGAGCAGTACTTC,CASSFQGSSSYEQYF
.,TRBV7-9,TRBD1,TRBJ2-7,TGTGCCAGCAGCTTAGGGCCCAGGGACAGGGAGTACTTC,CASSLGPRDREYF
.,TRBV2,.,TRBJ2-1,TGTGCCAGCAGAGGGGGAAAACGGACTGACTCCTACAATGAGCAGTTCTTC,CASRGGKRTDSYNEQFF
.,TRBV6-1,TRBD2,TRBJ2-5,TGTGCCAGCAGTCCCGGGACTAGCATTTCGGAGACCCAGTACTTC,CASSPGTSISETQYF
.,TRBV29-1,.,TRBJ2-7,TGCAGCGTTGGCGCGCCTAGCTCCTACGAGCAGTACTTC,CSVGAPSSYEQYF
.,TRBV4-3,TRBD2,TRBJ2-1,TGCGCCAGCAGCCAAGGCAGACTAGCGGGAGGCAATGAGCAGTTCTTC,CASSQGRLAGGNEQFF
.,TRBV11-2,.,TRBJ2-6,TGTGCCAGCAGACCACTGGGGGCCAACGTCCTGACTTTC,CASRPLGANVLTF
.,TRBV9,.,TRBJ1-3,TGTGCCAGCAGCGTAGCTCAGGGAACTGGAAACACCATATATTTT,CASSVAQGTGNTIYF